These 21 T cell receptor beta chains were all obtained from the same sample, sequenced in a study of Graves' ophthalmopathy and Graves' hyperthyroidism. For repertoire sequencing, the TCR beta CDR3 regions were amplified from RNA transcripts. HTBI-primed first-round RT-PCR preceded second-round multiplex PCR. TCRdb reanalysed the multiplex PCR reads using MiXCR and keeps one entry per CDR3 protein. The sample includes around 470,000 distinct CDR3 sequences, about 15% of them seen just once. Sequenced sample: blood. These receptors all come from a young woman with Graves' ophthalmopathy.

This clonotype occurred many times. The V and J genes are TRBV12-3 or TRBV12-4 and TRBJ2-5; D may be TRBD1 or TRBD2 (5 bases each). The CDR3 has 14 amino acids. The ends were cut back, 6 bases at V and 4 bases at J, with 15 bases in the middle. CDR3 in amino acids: CASRPPGGGETQYF. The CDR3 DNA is TGTGCCAGCAGACCCCCAGGTGGGGGAGAGACCCAGTACTTC.

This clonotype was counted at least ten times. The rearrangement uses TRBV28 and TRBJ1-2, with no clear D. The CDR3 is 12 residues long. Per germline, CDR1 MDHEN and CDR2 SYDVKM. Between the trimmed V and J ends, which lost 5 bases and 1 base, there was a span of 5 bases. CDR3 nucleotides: TGTGCCAGCAGTCAGGTTAACTATGGCTACACCTTC. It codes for CASSQVNYGYTF.

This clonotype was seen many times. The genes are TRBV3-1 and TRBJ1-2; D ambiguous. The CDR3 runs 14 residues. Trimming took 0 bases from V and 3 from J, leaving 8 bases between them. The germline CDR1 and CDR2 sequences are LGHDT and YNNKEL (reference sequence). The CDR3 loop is CASSQEGRHYGYTF. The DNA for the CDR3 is TGTGCCAGCAGCCAAGAAGGGCGGCACTATGGCTACACCTTC.

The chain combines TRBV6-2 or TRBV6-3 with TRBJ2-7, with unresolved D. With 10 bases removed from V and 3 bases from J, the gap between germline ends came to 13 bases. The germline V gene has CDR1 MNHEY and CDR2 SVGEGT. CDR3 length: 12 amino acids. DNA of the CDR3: TGTGCCACCCGACACCAGAACTACGAGCAGTACTTC. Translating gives CATRHQNYEQYF.

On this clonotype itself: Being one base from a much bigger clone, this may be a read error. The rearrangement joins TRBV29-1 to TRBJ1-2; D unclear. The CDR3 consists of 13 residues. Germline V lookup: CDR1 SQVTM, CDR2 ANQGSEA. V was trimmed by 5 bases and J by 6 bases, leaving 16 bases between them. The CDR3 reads CSVRVALSNGYTF. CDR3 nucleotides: TGCAGCGTTAGGGTGGCCCTGAGCAATGGCTACACCTTC.

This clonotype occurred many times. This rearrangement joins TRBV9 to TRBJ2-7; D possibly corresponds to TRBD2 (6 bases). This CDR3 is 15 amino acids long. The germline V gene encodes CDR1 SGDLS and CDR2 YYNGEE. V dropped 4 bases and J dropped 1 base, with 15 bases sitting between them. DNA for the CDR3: TGTGCCAGCAGCAACCTTGGGGCGGGGTCCTACGAGCAGTACTTC. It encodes CASSNLGAGSYEQYF.

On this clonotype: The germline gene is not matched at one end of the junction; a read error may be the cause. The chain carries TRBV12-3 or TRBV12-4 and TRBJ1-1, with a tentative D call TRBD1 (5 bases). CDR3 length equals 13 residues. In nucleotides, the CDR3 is TGTGCCAGCAGTTTCGCAGGGCCCGGCGAAGTTTTCTTT. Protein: CASSFAGPGEVFF.

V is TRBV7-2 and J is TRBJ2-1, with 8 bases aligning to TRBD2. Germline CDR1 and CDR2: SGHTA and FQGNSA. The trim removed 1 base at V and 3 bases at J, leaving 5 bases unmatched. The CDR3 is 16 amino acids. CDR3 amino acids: CASSLGASGYYNEQFF. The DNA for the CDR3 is TGTGCCAGCAGCTTAGGGGCTAGCGGGTACTACAATGAGCAGTTCTTC.

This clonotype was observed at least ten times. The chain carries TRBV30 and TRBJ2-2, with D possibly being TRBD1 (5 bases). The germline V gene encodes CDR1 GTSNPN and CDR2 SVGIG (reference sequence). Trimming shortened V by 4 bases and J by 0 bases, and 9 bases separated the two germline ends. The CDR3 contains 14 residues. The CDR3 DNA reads TGTGCCTGGATAAAGACAGCGAACACCGGGGAGCTGTTTTTT. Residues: CAWIKTANTGELFF. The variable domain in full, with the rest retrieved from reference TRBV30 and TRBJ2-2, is SQTIHQWPATLVQPVGSPLSLECTVEGTSNPNLYWYRQAAGRGLQLLFYSVGIGQISSEVPQNLSASRPQDRQFILSSKKLLLSDSGFYLCAWIKTANTGELFFGEGSRLTVL.

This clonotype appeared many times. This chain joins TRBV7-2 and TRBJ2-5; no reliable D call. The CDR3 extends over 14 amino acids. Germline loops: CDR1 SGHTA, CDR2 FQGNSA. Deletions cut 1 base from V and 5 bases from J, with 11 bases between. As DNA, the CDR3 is TGTGCCAGCAGCTTAGTGGAGCGTTGGGAGACCCAGTACTTC. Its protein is CASSLVERWETQYF.

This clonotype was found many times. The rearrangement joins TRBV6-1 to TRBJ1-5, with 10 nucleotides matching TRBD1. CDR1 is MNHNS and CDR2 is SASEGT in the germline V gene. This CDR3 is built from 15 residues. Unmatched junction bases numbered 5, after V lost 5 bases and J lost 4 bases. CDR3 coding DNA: TGTGCCAGCAGTCCGACAGGGGGCCGGAATCAGCCCCAGCATTTT. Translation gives CASSPTGGRNQPQHF.

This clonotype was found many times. The CDR3 region is CASSFRQYTGELFF. The CDR3, as DNA: TGTGCCAGCAGCTTTAGACAGTACACCGGGGAGCTGTTTTTT. The V and J genes are TRBV5-6 and TRBJ2-2; TRBD1 might be the D (5 bases). Germline V gene lookup returns CDR1 SGHDT and CDR2 YYEEEE. The CDR3 contains 14 residues. The V end was cut by 2 bases, the J end by 3 bases, with 8 bases between.

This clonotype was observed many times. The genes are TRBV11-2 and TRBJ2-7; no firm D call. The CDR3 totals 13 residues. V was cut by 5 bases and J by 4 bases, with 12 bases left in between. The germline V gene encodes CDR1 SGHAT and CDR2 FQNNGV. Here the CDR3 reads CASSPAQSYEQYF. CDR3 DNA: TGTGCCAGCAGCCCTGCACAGAGTTACGAGCAGTACTTC.

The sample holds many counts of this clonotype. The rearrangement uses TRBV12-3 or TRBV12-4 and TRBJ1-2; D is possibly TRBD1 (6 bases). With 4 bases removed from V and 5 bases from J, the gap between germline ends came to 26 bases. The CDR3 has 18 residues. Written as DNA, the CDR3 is TGTGCCAGCAGTTCCAGCCTCATGCAGGGGACGAGGGAGTATGGCTACACCTTC. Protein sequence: CASSSSLMQGTREYGYTF.

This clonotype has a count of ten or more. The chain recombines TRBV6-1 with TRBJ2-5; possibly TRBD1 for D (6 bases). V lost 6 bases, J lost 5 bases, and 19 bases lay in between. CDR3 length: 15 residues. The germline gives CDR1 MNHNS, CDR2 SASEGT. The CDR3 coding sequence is TGTGCCAGCAGAGGACAGCCTGATTCAGGGGAGACCCAGTACTTC. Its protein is CASRGQPDSGETQYF.

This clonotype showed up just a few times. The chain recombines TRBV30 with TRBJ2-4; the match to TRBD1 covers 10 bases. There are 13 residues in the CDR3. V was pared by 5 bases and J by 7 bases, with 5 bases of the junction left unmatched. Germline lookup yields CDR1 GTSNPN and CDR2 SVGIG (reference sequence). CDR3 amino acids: CAWGTGVGNIQYF. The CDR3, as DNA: TGTGCCTGGGGGACAGGGGTCGGGAACATTCAGTACTTC.

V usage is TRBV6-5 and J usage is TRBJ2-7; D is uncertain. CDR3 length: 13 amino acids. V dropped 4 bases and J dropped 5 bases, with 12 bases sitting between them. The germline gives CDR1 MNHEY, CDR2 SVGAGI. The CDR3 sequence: CASSSDLGHEQYF. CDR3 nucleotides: TGTGCCAGCAGTTCCGATTTAGGCCACGAGCAGTACTTC.

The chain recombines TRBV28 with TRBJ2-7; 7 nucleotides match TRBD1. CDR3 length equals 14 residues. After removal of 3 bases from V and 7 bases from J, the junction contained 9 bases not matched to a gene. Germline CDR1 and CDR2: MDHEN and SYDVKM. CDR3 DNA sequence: TGTGCCAGCAGTTTTGCGGCAGGGGGAAGGGAGCAGTACTTC. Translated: CASSFAAGGREQYF.

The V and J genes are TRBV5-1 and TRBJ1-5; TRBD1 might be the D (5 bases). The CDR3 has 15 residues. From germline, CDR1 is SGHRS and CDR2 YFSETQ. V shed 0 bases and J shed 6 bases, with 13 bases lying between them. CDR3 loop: CASSLAGTGLQPQHF. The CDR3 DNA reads TGCGCCAGCAGCTTGGCCGGAACAGGTCTTCAGCCCCAGCATTTT.

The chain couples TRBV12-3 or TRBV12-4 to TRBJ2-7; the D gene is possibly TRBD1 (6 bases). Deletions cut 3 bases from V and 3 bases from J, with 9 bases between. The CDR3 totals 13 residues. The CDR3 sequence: CASSLDSNYEQYF. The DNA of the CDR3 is TGTGCCAGCAGTTTGGACAGCAACTACGAGCAGTACTTC.

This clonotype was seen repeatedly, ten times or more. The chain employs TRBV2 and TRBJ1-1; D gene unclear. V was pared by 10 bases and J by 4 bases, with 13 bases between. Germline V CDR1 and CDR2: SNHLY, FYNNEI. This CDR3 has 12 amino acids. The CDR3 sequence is CAIKSGTTEAFF. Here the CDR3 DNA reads TGTGCCATCAAGAGCGGTACCACTGAAGCTTTCTTT.